A single sample is the source of the 23 T cell receptor beta chains below, sequenced in a study of T cell responses to AZD1222 COVID-19 vaccine. The data were produced by immunoSEQ multiplex PCR, yet TCRdb's version contains in-frame clones alone and is incomplete. The repertoire holds about 75,000 clones, 80% to 90% seen once, with roughly 18% in the top ten. The sequencing used peripheral blood, collected 28 days after the second AZD1222 dose. The source of these receptors is an adult who received the AZD1222 COVID-19 vaccine.

The genes are TRBV6-5 and TRBJ1-6; D ambiguous. The CDR3 contains 15 residues. Germline CDR1 is MNHEY and CDR2 is SVGAGI. V shed 5 bases and J shed 3 bases, with 11 bases lying between them. Written as DNA, the CDR3 is TGTGCCAGCAGTCTAGGACCGCTCTATAATTCACCCCTCCACTTT. Its protein product is CASSLGPLYNSPLHF.

The rearrangement uses TRBV12-3 or TRBV12-4 and TRBJ1-1, with D hard to call. V was clipped by 0 bases and J by 0 bases, with 2 bases between them. This CDR3 is built from 13 residues. CDR3 loop: CASSLALNTEAFF. CDR3 nucleotide sequence: TGTGCCAGCAGTTTAGCCCTGAACACTGAAGCTTTCTTT.

V is TRBV4-1 and J is TRBJ1-6; no clear D gene. The length of the CDR3 is 11 residues. V was clipped by 3 bases and J by 13 bases, with 7 bases between them. CDR1 and CDR2 from the germline V gene are MGHRA and YSYEKL. CDR3: CASSQGRPLHF. CDR3 in DNA: TGCGCCAGCAGCCAGGGTCGCCCCCTCCACTTT.

The genes are TRBV3-1 (or the pseudogene TRBV3-2) and TRBJ1-6; D possibly corresponds to TRBD1 (5 bases). The CDR3 length is 15 residues. Per the germline V gene, CDR1 is LGHDT and CDR2 is YNNKEL (reference sequence). Trimming cost V 4 bases and J 6 bases, with 13 bases left between them. CDR3 sequence reads: CASSPPGLLNSPLHF. The CDR3 DNA reads as TGTGCCAGCAGCCCTCCGGGACTCCTTAATTCACCCCTCCACTTT.

V usage is TRBV27 and J usage is TRBJ1-6; possibly TRBD1 for D (5 bases). The V end lost 8 bases, the J end lost 6 bases, and 5 bases lay between the germline ends. The CDR3 runs to 11 residues. Germline V CDR1 and CDR2: MNHEY, SMNVEV (reference sequence). The CDR3 protein is CASGTNSPLHF. As DNA, the CDR3 is TGTGCCAGCGGGACTAATTCACCCCTCCACTTT.

The chain links TRBV6-1 to TRBJ2-3; possibly TRBD1 for D (7 bases). The CDR3 has 18 amino acids. V lost 2 bases and J lost 2, with 20 bases in between. Per the germline V gene, CDR1 is MNHNS and CDR2 is SASEGT. CDR3 DNA: TGTGCCAGCAGTGAAAGGGGGCGGGGAGCGAAACCCACAGATACGCAGTATTTT. Residues: CASSERGRGAKPTDTQYF.

This chain links TRBV20-1 with TRBJ1-2; D not resolved. V lost 2 bases, J lost 6 bases, and 7 bases lay in between. The CDR3 length is 11 residues. The germline CDR1 and CDR2 sequences are DFQATT and SNEGSKA (reference sequence). CDR3 in DNA: TGCAGTGCTAGATTTCGGGATGGCTACACCTTC. Its protein is CSARFRDGYTF.

The rearrangement links TRBV7-2 to TRBJ2-1, with 13 positions matching TRBD2. The CDR3 sequence is 16 residues long. Germline V gene sequence: CDR1 SGHTA, CDR2 FQGNSA. Trimming cost V 5 bases and J 7 bases; bases outside gene matches: 8. CDR3 sequence (DNA): TGTGCCAGCAGCGTGACTAGCGGGGGGCCACGGAATGAGCAGTTCTTC. This translates into CASSVTSGGPRNEQFF. Supplemented by reference TRBV7-2 and TRBJ2-1, the full variable domain reads GAGVSQSPSNKVTEKGKDVELRCDPISGHTALYWYRQSLGQGLEFLIYFQGNSAPDKSGLPSDRFSAERTGGSVSTLTIQRTQQEDSAVYLCASSVTSGGPRNEQFFGPGTRLTVL.

The chain carries TRBV11-3 and TRBJ2-7, with D unclear. CDR3 size: 13 residues. The germline gives CDR1 SGHNT, CDR2 YENEEA. Trimming cost V 0 bases and J 6 bases, with 9 bases left between them. CDR3 bases: TGTGCCAGCAGCTTAGATACAAAGGGCGAGCAGTACTTC. Amino acids: CASSLDTKGEQYF.

The table lists this clone with a count of one. V gene TRBV5-1 combines with J gene TRBJ1-3; D unresolved. The CDR3 covers 14 residues. In germline, CDR1 is SGHRS, CDR2 YFSETQ. V lost 5 bases to trimming and J lost 3 bases, with 12 bases between them. The DNA of the CDR3 is TGCGCCAGCAGTCTCCTCGGGGATGGAAACACCATATATTTT. The encoded protein is CASSLLGDGNTIYF.

In this sample, this clone turned up a few times. The V gene is TRBV6-5, the J gene TRBJ1-6; D might be TRBD1 (5 bases). CDR1 is MNHEY, CDR2 SVGAGI, per germline. V was pared by 9 bases and J by 4 bases, with 13 bases between. The CDR3 is 14 residues long. CDR3 in amino acids: CASTRDFYNSPLHF. The CDR3 coding sequence is TGTGCCAGTACCCGGGACTTTTATAATTCACCCCTCCACTTT.

The chain links TRBV7-9 to TRBJ2-4; unclear D gene. Germline CDR1 reads SEHNR; CDR2 reads FQNEAQ (reference sequence). CDR3 length: 17 residues. The V gene lost 6 bases and the J gene lost 1 base, with 19 bases spanning the gap. The CDR3 DNA reads TGTGCCAGCAGTTCCCCGTACTTAGGGTTGGCCAAAAACATTCAGTACTTC. This gives the protein CASSSPYLGLAKNIQYF. The full variable domain, rest sourced from reference TRBV7-9 and TRBJ2-4, is DTGVSQNPRHKITKRGQNVTFRCDPISEHNRLYWYRQTLGQGPEFLTYFQNEAQLEKSRLLSDRFSAERPKGSFSTLEIQRTEQGDSAMYLCASSSPYLGLAKNIQYFGAGTRLSVL.

V gene TRBV7-2 combines with J gene TRBJ2-5, with D unresolved. V was cut by 0 bases and J by 5 bases, with 13 bases left in between. The CDR3 extends over 15 amino acids. Looked up from germline, CDR1 is SGHTA and CDR2 is FQGNSA. CDR3 residues: CASSLAFGPLETQYF. In DNA, the CDR3 is TGTGCCAGCAGCTTAGCATTCGGCCCGCTGGAGACCCAGTACTTC.

In its sample, this clone was seen once. The gene calls are TRBV19 and TRBJ1-6; weak D call: TRBD1 (5 bases). Germline V gene sequence: CDR1 LNHDA, CDR2 SQIVND (reference sequence). There are 12 residues in the CDR3. CDR3 region: CDIIRGPRPLHF. The DNA of the CDR3 is TGTGACATTATCCGGGGCCCTCGACCCCTCCACTTT.

This clone was found a few times. The chain couples TRBV5-8 to TRBJ1-3; D uncertain. V was shortened by 4 bases and J by 0 bases, with 11 bases between the two germline ends. From germline, CDR1 is SGHTS and CDR2 YDEGEE. The CDR3 covers 15 residues. CDR3 sequence: CASSNLASSGNTIYF. As DNA, the CDR3 is TGTGCCAGCAGCAACCTGGCCTCCTCTGGAAACACCATATATTTT.

CDR3 coding DNA: TGTGCCAGCTGGAGTTCGAACAGCGGAAACACCATATATTTT. Protein product: CASWSSNSGNTIYF. The rearrangement links TRBV2 to TRBJ1-3; D remains unclear. From germline, CDR1 is SNHLY and CDR2 FYNNEI. The germline V and J ends were trimmed by 8 bases and 4 bases, with 15 bases remaining between them. This CDR3 contains 14 residues.

This clone was recorded only once. This rearrangement joins TRBV7-8 to TRBJ2-7; a possible D gene is TRBD2 (6 bases). CDR3 length: 15 residues. Per the germline V gene, CDR1 is SGHVS and CDR2 is FQNEAQ. Between the trimmed V and J ends, which lost 6 bases and 4 bases, there was a span of 19 bases. The CDR3 spells CASSSSWDFLYEQYF. The DNA of the CDR3 is TGTGCCAGCAGTTCTAGCTGGGACTTCCTTTACGAGCAGTACTTC.

This sequence joins TRBV28 and TRBJ2-3; 8 nucleotides match TRBD2. The CDR3 runs 15 residues. The ends lost 2 bases at V and 6 bases at J; junction bases unmatched: 7. Germline CDR1 MDHEN, CDR2 SYDVKM. For the CDR3, the DNA is TGTGCCAGCAGTTTAGCGGGGGGAAGGATTGATACGCAGTATTTT. It yields the protein CASSLAGGRIDTQYF.

J is TRBJ2-7 and V is TRBV27, with TRBD2 as a possible D gene (5 bases). The V gene's germline CDR1 is MNHEY and CDR2 SMNVEV (reference sequence). The CDR3 is 15 amino acids. Trimming took off 2 bases at V and 3 bases at J, with 14 bases between the two ends. The CDR3 sequence: CASSLVAGGFYEQYF. CDR3 in DNA: TGTGCCAGCAGTTTAGTCGCAGGAGGATTCTACGAGCAGTACTTC.

J is TRBJ2-2 and V is TRBV7-2, with D perhaps TRBD1 (6 bases). V shed 5 bases and J shed 1 base, with 14 bases lying between them. CDR3 length: 16 residues. Per germline, CDR1 SGHTA and CDR2 FQGNSA. CDR3 loop: CASSAHRDRNTGELFF. CDR3 sequence (DNA): TGTGCCAGCAGCGCGCACAGGGATCGGAACACCGGGGAGCTGTTTTTT.

The rearrangement joins TRBV6-5 to TRBJ1-3; D call uncertain. Between the trimmed V and J ends, which lost 3 bases and 0 bases, there was a span of 6 bases. Per germline, CDR1 MNHEY and CDR2 SVGAGI. The CDR3 is 14 residues long. CDR3 amino acids: CASSYGSSGNTIYF. DNA of the CDR3: TGTGCCAGCAGTTATGGGAGCTCTGGAAACACCATATATTTT.

The chain has TRBV2 and TRBJ1-3; D is unclear. V shed 7 bases and J shed 1 base, with 8 bases lying between them. This CDR3 contains 13 residues. Germline values: CDR1 SNHLY, CDR2 FYNNEI. CDR3 amino acids: CASTTDSGNTIYF. CDR3 sequence (DNA): TGTGCCAGCACCACGGATTCTGGAAACACCATATATTTT.

The genes are TRBV30 and TRBJ1-1, with a tentative D call TRBD1 (5 bases). CDR3 length: 14 amino acids. Germline CDR1 and CDR2: GTSNPN and SVGIG (reference sequence). V dropped 0 bases and J dropped 1 base, with 9 bases sitting between them. CDR3 nucleotide sequence: TGTGCCTGGAGTGTAGGACACCCGAACACTGAAGCTTTCTTT. It translates to CAWSVGHPNTEAFF.